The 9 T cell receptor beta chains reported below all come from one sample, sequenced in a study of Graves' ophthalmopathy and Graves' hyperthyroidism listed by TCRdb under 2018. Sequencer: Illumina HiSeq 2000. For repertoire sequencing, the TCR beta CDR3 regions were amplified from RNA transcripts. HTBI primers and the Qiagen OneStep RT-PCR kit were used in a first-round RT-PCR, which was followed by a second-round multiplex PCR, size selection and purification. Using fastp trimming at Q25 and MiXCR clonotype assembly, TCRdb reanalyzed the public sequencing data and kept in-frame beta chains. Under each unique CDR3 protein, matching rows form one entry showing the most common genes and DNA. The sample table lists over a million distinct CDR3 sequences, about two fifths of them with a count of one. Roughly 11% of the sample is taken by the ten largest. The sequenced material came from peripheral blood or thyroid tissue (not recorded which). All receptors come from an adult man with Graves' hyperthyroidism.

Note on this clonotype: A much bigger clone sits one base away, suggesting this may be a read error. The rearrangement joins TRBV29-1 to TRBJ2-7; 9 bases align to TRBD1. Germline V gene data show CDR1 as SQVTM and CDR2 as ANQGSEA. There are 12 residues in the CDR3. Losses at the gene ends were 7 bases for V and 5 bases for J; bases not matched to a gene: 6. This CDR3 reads CSAEGTGNEQYF. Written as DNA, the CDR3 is TGCAGCGCCGAGGGGACAGGGAACGAGCAGTACTTC.

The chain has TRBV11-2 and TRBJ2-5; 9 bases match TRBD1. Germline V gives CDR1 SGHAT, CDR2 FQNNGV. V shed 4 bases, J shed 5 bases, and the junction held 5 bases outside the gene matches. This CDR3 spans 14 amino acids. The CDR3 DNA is TGTGCCAGCAGCTCCTGGACAGGGGTGGAGACCCAGTACTTC. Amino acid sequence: CASSSWTGVETQYF. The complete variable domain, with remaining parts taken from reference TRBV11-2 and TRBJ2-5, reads EAGVAQSPRYKIIEKRQSVAFWCNPISGHATLYWYQQILGQGPKLLIQFQNNGVVDDSQLPKDRFSAERLKGVDSTLKIQPAKLEDSAVYLCASSSWTGVETQYFGPGTRLLVL.

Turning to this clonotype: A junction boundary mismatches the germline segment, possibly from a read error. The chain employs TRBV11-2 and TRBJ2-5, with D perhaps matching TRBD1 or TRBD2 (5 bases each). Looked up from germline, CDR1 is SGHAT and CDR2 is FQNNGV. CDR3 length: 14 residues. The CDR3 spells CASSLVEGQETQCF. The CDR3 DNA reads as TGTGCCAGCAGCTTAGTAGAGGGGCAAGAGACCCAGTGCTTC.

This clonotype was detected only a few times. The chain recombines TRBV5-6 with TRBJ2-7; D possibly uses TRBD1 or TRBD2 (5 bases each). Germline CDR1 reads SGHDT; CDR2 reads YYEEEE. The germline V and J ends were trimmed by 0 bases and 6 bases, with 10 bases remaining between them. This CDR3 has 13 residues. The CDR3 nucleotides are TGTGCCAGCAGCTTGGTGGAGAGGGGCGAGCAGTACTTC. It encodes CASSLVERGEQYF.

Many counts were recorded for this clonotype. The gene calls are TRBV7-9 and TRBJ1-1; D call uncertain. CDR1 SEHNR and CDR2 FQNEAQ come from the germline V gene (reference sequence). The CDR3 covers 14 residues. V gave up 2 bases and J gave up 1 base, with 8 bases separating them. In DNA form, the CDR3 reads TGTGCCAGCAGCTTATTCGCCAAGAACACTGAAGCTTTCTTT. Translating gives CASSLFAKNTEAFF. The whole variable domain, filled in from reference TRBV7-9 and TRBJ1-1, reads DTGVSQNPRHKITKRGQNVTFRCDPISEHNRLYWYRQTLGQGPEFLTYFQNEAQLEKSRLLSDRFSAERPKGSFSTLEIQRTEQGDSAMYLCASSLFAKNTEAFFGQGTRLTVV.

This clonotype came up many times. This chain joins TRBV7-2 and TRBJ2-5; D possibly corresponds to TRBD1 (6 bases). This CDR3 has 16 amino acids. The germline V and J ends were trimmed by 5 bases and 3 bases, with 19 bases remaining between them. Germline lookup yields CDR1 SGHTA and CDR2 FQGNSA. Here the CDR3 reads CASSKLGQSAKETQYF. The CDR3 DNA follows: TGTGCCAGCAGCAAACTTGGACAGTCCGCAAAAGAGACCCAGTACTTC.

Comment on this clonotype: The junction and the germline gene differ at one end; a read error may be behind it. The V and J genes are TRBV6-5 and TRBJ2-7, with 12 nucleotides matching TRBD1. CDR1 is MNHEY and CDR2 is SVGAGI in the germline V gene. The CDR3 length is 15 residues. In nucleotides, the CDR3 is TGTGCCAGCAGCCTCCGGGACAGGGGGCAGGACGAGCGGTACTTC. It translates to CASSLRDRGQDERYF.

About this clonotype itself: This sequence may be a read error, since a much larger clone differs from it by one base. The CDR3 region is CASSQAGTGYYEQYF. DNA of the CDR3: TGTGCCAGCAGCCAAGCCGGGACAGGGTACTACGAGCAGTACTTC. The chain joins TRBV4-2 to TRBJ2-7, with TRBD1 matching over 9 bases. Germline V gives CDR1 LGHNA, CDR2 YNFKEQ. This CDR3 is built from 15 residues. V trimming: 1 base; J trimming: 3 bases; junction bases outside the gene matches: 4.

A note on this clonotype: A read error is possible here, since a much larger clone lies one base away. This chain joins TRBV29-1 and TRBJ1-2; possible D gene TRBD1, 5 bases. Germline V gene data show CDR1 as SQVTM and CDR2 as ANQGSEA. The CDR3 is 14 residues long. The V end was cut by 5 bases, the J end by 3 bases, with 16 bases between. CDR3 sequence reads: CSVKPGRGYYGYTF. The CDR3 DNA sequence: TGCAGCGTTAAACCGGGACGGGGGTACTATGGCTACACCTTC.